Presented here are 7 T cell receptor beta chains from one specimen sequenced in a study of shared clonotypes between healthy human individuals. The assay was immunoSEQ multiplex PCR, and TCRdb's table has in-frame clones only and misses some. Among under 850,000 clones listed, over 60% were seen once. Source material: memory CD4+ T cells sorted from blood. Subset meaning: CD45RA-negative fraction. The source is a woman aged 25 to 39 in good health.

The rearrangement joins TRBV28 to TRBJ1-3, with 9 bases aligning to TRBD1. V shed 5 bases and J 2 bases; nucleotides not matched to a gene: 4. Germline V gene sequence: CDR1 MDHEN, CDR2 SYDVKM. The CDR3 consists of 15 residues. The CDR3 here is CASSPWDRAGNTIYF. CDR3 bases: TGTGCCAGCAGTCCCTGGGACAGGGCTGGAAACACCATATATTTT.

This clone was seen just once. This chain connects TRBV6-6 to TRBJ1-2, with D maybe TRBD1 (6 bases). In germline, CDR1 is MNHNY, CDR2 SVGAGI (reference sequence). The CDR3 contains 14 residues. The ends were cut back, 10 bases at V and 2 bases at J, with 17 bases in the middle. The CDR3 reads CATGDFTINYGYTF. The CDR3 coding sequence is TGTGCCACAGGGGATTTTACCATAAACTATGGCTACACCTTC.

The chain recombines TRBV6-1 with TRBJ2-7; D uncertain. The CDR3 runs to 13 residues. CDR1 MNHNS and CDR2 SASEGT come from the germline V gene. V lost 3 bases, J lost 2 bases, and 8 bases lay in between. Here the CDR3 DNA reads TGTGCCAGCAGTGAGCGTGGAACCTACGAGCAGTACTTC. Translation: CASSERGTYEQYF.

V usage is TRBV10-2 and J usage is TRBJ1-5, with D hard to call. Germline V lookup: CDR1 WSHSY, CDR2 SAAADI. The CDR3 length is 13 residues. Deletions cut 10 bases from V and 11 bases from J, with 21 bases between. CDR3 region: CANLNRRRLAQHF. The DNA of the CDR3 is TGCGCCAATCTAAACCGGAGGCGTTTAGCCCAGCATTTT.

This chain links TRBV28 with TRBJ1-2, with TRBD1 as a possible D gene (6 bases). Trimming stripped 8 bases from V and 3 bases from J, with 19 bases between. CDR3 length: 15 residues. Germline values: CDR1 MDHEN, CDR2 SYDVKM. CDR3 loop: CASYSPHGGHYGYTF. CDR3 DNA sequence: TGTGCCAGCTACTCCCCTCACGGGGGGCACTATGGCTACACCTTC.

The V gene is TRBV7-3, the J gene TRBJ1-2; TRBD1 aligns across 11 bases. Germline CDR1 and CDR2: SGHTA and FQGTGA. After removal of 5 bases from V and 4 bases from J, the junction contained 0 bases not matched to a gene. The CDR3 length is 13 residues. The CDR3, as DNA: TGTGCCAGCAGCGGGACAGGGGGCTATGGCTACACCTTC. As protein: CASSGTGGYGYTF.

A single count supports this clone. The CDR3 loop reads CASIWASSVDEQFF. The CDR3 nucleotides are TGTGCCAGCATCTGGGCTAGCAGTGTCGATGAGCAGTTCTTC. The V and J genes are TRBV6-1 and TRBJ2-1, with a possible D match to TRBD2 (5 bases). V lost 7 bases, J lost 8 bases, and 18 bases lay in between. Germline lookup yields CDR1 MNHNS and CDR2 SASEGT. The CDR3 has 14 amino acids.